The 10 T cell receptor beta chains below come from one sample, sequenced in a study of OX40 agonist ivuxolimab in advanced cancers. The library relied on the immunoSEQ multiplex PCR assay. TCRdb re-hosts the immuneACCESS table, in-frame sequences only. Its copies lack some clones; in the studies checked, an unresolved V gene accounts for under half of them, and the cause for the rest is not known. The sample data list over 85,000 clones, and 80% to 85% of these were observed just once. The ten largest clones represent around 1.1% of the sample. Sequencing was performed on CD4+ or CD8+ T cells sorted from blood, taken in a trial of the OX40 agonist ivuxolimab. The source of these receptors is an adult with an advanced solid tumor such as melanoma, head and neck, liver or kidney cancer.

The chain has TRBV28 and TRBJ1-3, with 7 bases fitting TRBD1. The ends lost 7 bases at V and 3 bases at J; junction bases unmatched: 6. CDR1 is MDHEN and CDR2 is SYDVKM in the germline V gene. CDR3 size: 14 residues. The CDR3 DNA is TGTGCCAGCAATCTAGACAGGGTTGGAAACACCATATATTTT. Protein: CASNLDRVGNTIYF.

This chain joins TRBV5-4 and TRBJ1-2; D gene ambiguous. This CDR3 spans 15 amino acids. CDR1 and CDR2 (germline): SGHNT, YYREEE (reference sequence). With 1 base removed from V and 3 bases from J, the gap between germline ends came to 13 bases. The CDR3 sequence: CASSLPGEVDYGYTF. In nucleotides, the CDR3 is TGTGCCAGCAGCTTGCCTGGGGAGGTTGACTATGGCTACACCTTC.

The chain links TRBV14 to TRBJ1-4; TRBD1 is a possible D gene (6 bases). Germline-derived CDR1 and CDR2 are SGHDN and FVKESK. The CDR3 covers 14 residues. Trimming left V 4 bases short and J 8 bases short, with 14 bases between. The CDR3 loop is CASSPDRFGEKLFF. CDR3 nucleotide sequence: TGTGCCAGCAGCCCTGACAGGTTCGGCGAAAAACTGTTTTTT.

The CDR3 sequence is CAWSVKRGGRETQYF. For the CDR3, the DNA is TGTGCCTGGAGTGTAAAGCGGGGGGGTAGAGAGACCCAGTACTTC. The rearrangement links TRBV30 to TRBJ2-5, with 10 bases matching TRBD2. The CDR3 is 15 residues long. CDR1 and CDR2 (germline): GTSNPN, SVGIG (reference sequence). Trimming took 0 bases from V and 4 from J; bases not matched to a gene: 5.

The chain joins TRBV27 to TRBJ1-1, with 11 bases lining up with TRBD1. The CDR3 is 17 amino acids. The germline CDR1 and CDR2 sequences are MNHEY and SMNVEV (reference sequence). Trimming took 1 base from V and 1 from J; bases not matched to a gene: 5. CDR3 bases: TGTGCCAGCAGTTTATTGGGGACAGGGGGTCAGAACACTGAAGCTTTCTTT. Residues: CASSLLGTGGQNTEAFF.

The CDR3 DNA reads as TGTGCCAGCAGCCCCGCGGGGCCTAGCAATCAGCCCCAGCATTTT. Its translation: CASSPAGPSNQPQHF. This rearrangement joins TRBV6-5 to TRBJ1-5, with D perhaps TRBD1 (5 bases). V gave up 6 bases and J gave up 0 bases, with 12 bases separating them. This CDR3 is 15 amino acids long. The germline CDR1 and CDR2 sequences are MNHEY and SVGAGI.

V is TRBV7-2 and J is TRBJ1-2; TRBD1 might be the D (6 bases). Per the germline V gene, CDR1 is SGHTA and CDR2 is FQGNSA. Trimming took 5 bases from V and 4 from J, leaving 11 bases between them. The CDR3 length is 13 residues. The CDR3 DNA reads TGTGCCAGCAGCCCCGGGGGGGCCTATGGCTACACCTTC. Amino acid sequence: CASSPGGAYGYTF. Using reference TRBV7-2 and TRBJ1-2 for the parts outside the CDR3, the full variable domain is GAGVSQSPSNKVTEKGKDVELRCDPISGHTALYWYRQSLGQGLEFLIYFQGNSAPDKSGLPSDRFSAERTGGSVSTLTIQRTQQEDSAVYLCASSPGGAYGYTFGSGTRLTVV.

This clone was counted a single time. The gene calls are TRBV4-3 and TRBJ1-5; no definite D call. The CDR3 has 13 amino acids. V lost 0 bases and J lost 7, with 7 bases in between. Germline loops: CDR1 LGHNA, CDR2 YSLEER. In DNA, the CDR3 is TGCGCCAGCAGCCAAGATAGAGGACAGCCCCAGCATTTT. Translation gives CASSQDRGQPQHF.

This clone turned up a few times. V and J are TRBV5-1 and TRBJ2-7; TRBD2 aligns across 7 bases. Germline values: CDR1 SGHRS, CDR2 YFSETQ. The CDR3 consists of 14 residues. V shed 4 bases, J shed 4 bases, and the junction held 8 bases outside the gene matches. CDR3: CASSTGLVPYEQYF. CDR3 sequence (DNA): TGCGCCAGCAGCACAGGACTAGTTCCTTACGAGCAGTACTTC.

V usage is TRBV29-1 and J usage is TRBJ2-5; 11 bases agree with TRBD2. The CDR3 is made up of 15 amino acids. V dropped 3 bases and J dropped 1; count of bases not matched to a gene: 4. CDR1 is SQVTM, CDR2 ANQGSEA, per germline. The CDR3 spells CSVDGLAGGQETQYF. CDR3 in DNA: TGCAGCGTTGATGGCCTAGCGGGGGGCCAAGAGACCCAGTACTTC.